A selection of T cell receptor beta chains follows, all from one sample in a study of cytomegalovirus exposure and HLA in healthy donors. Repertoires were generated with immunoSEQ multiplex PCR, while TCRdb's copy carries only in-frame clones and drops some. The sample has around 54,000 clones, under 90% seen once. The specimen was PBMCs. Source of these receptors: a woman under 30 in good health and CMV-seronegative. Each CDR3 is given with its conserved first and last residue. D genes are given only for firm matches. Clone size, where shown, is once, few, many, or a class for clones that have expanded.

>TRBJ1-2|TRBD1|TRBV19|-
TGTGCCAGTAGCACCGGGACAGCCGTAGACTATGGCTACACCTTC
CASSTGTAVDYGYTF
>TRBJ1-2|-|TRBV2|few
TGTGCCAGCAGTGAGGAGGGACTAAATGGCTACACCTTC
CASSEEGLNGYTF
>TRBJ2-7|-|TRBV9|-
TGTGCCAGCAGCGTAGCTCCCGGGACTGGCTACGAGCAGTACTTC
CASSVAPGTGYEQYF
>TRBJ1-5|-|TRBV13|-
TGTGCCAGCAGCTTAGGCCGGCAGGGGAAAGATCAGCCCCAGCATTTT
CASSLGRQGKDQPQHF
>TRBJ2-7|TRBD1|TRBV28|-
TGTGCCAGTAAGTCAGGGGGCGACACCTACGAGCAGTACTTC
CASKSGGDTYEQYF
>TRBJ1-1|TRBD1|TRBV29-1|-
TGCAGCGTTGAAAGGGACAGGAGTTCTTGGTTGAACACTGAAGCTTTCTTT
CSVERDRSSWLNTEAFF
>TRBJ2-7|-|TRBV7-2|-
TGTGCCAGCAGCCGACAAGACGGCTACGAGCAGTACTTC
CASSRQDGYEQYF
>TRBJ2-3|-|TRBV9|-
TGTGCCAGCAGGCCAGGGCATGGCTCTAGGGACACAGATACGCAGTATTTT
CASRPGHGSRDTDTQYF
>TRBJ1-1|-|TRBV5-1|-
TGCGCCAGCAGCTTGCCCCAAACAGCGAACACTGAAGCTTTCTTT
CASSLPQTANTEAFF
>TRBJ1-3|-|TRBV28|-
TGTGCCAGCAGTGCGAGGGTGAGCTCTGGAAACACCATATATTTT
CASSARVSSGNTIYF
>TRBJ2-2|-|TRBV25-1|once
TGTGCCAGCAGTGAAGTATGGACAGATCGCGGGGAGCTGTTTTTT
CASSEVWTDRGELFF
>TRBJ2-5|-|TRBV27|-
TGTGCCAGCAGTTCCCTGGCGGGGCAAGAGACCCAGTACTTC
CASSSLAGQETQYF
>TRBJ2-1|-|TRBV13|-
TGTGCCAGCAGCACTCGACGCAGGGGCAATGAGCAGTTCTTC
CASSTRRRGNEQFF
>TRBJ2-3|TRBD1|TRBV6-4|-
TGTGCCAGCAGTGACCCAGAAGGGACAGGGGGTCCAGATACGCAGTATTTT
CASSDPEGTGGPDTQYF
>TRBJ2-7|TRBD1|TRBV10-1|-
TGCGCCAGCAGTGAGGGACCGGGACAGGGGAACCACGAGCAGTACTTC
CASSEGPGQGNHEQYF
>TRBJ2-1|TRBD2|TRBV29-1|few
TGCAGCGTTGAACCCCGGGACTACGAGCAGTTCTTC
CSVEPRDYEQFF
>TRBJ2-7|TRBD1|TRBV29-1|-
TGCAGCGTCCACGGACAGGCCACAGCTGAGCAGTACTTC
CSVHGQATAEQYF
>TRBJ2-5|-|TRBV9|-
TGTGCCAGCAGCGGAGGAGGGATTCAAGAGACCCAGTACTTC
CASSGGGIQETQYF
>TRBJ2-3|-|TRBV7-3|-
TGTGCCAGCAGCTTAAGGGAGGATACGCAGTATTTT
CASSLREDTQYF
>TRBJ2-7|-|TRBV28|-
TGTGCCAGCAGTTTCGGTGCCTACGAGCAGTACTTC
CASSFGAYEQYF
>TRBJ1-1|TRBD1|TRBV18|once
TGTGCCAGCTCATCCCTCGACACAGGGGCCACTGAAGCTTTCTTT
CASSSLDTGATEAFF
>TRBJ1-3|-|TRBV9|-
TGTGCCAGCAGCGTAGTGGCAGACTCTGGAAACACCATATATTTT
CASSVVADSGNTIYF
>TRBJ2-7|-|TRBV29-1|-
TGCAGCGTGAGGGCTAATTCCTACGAGCAGTACTTC
CSVRANSYEQYF
>TRBJ2-4|-|TRBV2|-
TGTGCCAGCAGTGACATGATAGATAAAAACAGTCAGTACTTC
CASSDMIDKNSQYF
>TRBJ1-2|TRBD1|TRBV7-9|few
TGTGCCAGCAGCTTAGGGGACAGACCTAACTATGGCTACACCTTC
CASSLGDRPNYGYTF
>TRBJ2-7|TRBD2|TRBV6-5|-
TGTGCCAGCAGAAAACTAGCGGGAGGCTACGAGCAGTACTTC
CASRKLAGGYEQYF
>TRBJ2-3|TRBD2|TRBV7-3|-
TGTGCCAGCAGCTTAGAAGACCCACGCGGACTAGCGGGAGCAGATACGCAGTATTTT
CASSLEDPRGLAGADTQYF
>TRBJ2-3|TRBD2|TRBV6-4|few
TGTGCCAGCAGTCTAGCGGGAGAGGGCACAGATACGCAGTATTTT
CASSLAGEGTDTQYF
>TRBJ1-2|-|TRBV6-1|-
TGTGCCAGCAGTGAAGGGGCGGGGGAGTACTATGGCTACACCTTC
CASSEGAGEYYGYTF
>TRBJ2-7|TRBD1|TRBV14|few
TGTGCCAGCAGCCTCGGGACAGGGGCCTCCTACGAGCAGTACTTC
CASSLGTGASYEQYF
>TRBJ1-2|TRBD1|TRBV30|-
TGTGCCTGGATCCTCGGACAGGGAGCTAACTATGGCTACACCTTC
CAWILGQGANYGYTF
>TRBJ1-5|TRBD1|TRBV19|-
TGTGCCAGTAGTATGGGACAGGGGTCGAATCAGCCCCAGCATTTT
CASSMGQGSNQPQHF
>TRBJ2-3|TRBD2|TRBV29-1|-
TGCAGCGTTAACGAGGGAGGGGCAGATACGCAGTATTTT
CSVNEGGADTQYF
>TRBJ1-1|-|TRBV4-1|-
TGCGCCAGCAGCCAGCGGGGGGTAGACACTGAAGCTTTCTTT
CASSQRGVDTEAFF
>TRBJ2-7|TRBD1|TRBV25-1|-
TGTGCCAGCGCCCGTTATGGGACAGCCTACGAGCAGTACTTC
CASARYGTAYEQYF
>TRBJ2-5|TRBD2|TRBV11-2|-
TGTGCCAGCAGCGTCGGTGCGGGAGGTATACTCGGGACCCAGTACTTC
CASSVGAGGILGTQYF
>TRBJ2-1|TRBD2|TRBV29-1|-
TGCAGCGTTGTTAGCGGGAGTGTCTACAATGAGCAGTTCTTC
CSVVSGSVYNEQFF
>TRBJ2-7|-|TRBV10-3|few
TGTGCCATCAGTGAGTCCGACAGCTCCTACGAGCAGTACTTC
CAISESDSSYEQYF
>TRBJ2-2|TRBD1|TRBV6-1|-
TGTGCCAGCAGTGCGGGACAGGGGTTGGGTGAGGCCGGGGAGCTGTTTTTT
CASSAGQGLGEAGELFF
>TRBJ2-6|TRBD2|TRBV7-3|-
TGTGCCAGCAGCTTACGGGGGGCTGGGGCCAACGTCCTGACTTTC
CASSLRGAGANVLTF
>TRBJ2-3|TRBD2|TRBV6-1|-
TGTGCCAGCAGTGCCTCTCTAGCGGCCAGCACAGATACGCAGTATTTT
CASSASLAASTDTQYF
>TRBJ1-1|TRBD1|TRBV6-4|-
TGTGCCAGCAGTAAAACAGGGGAGGACACTGAAGCTTTCTTT
CASSKTGEDTEAFF
>TRBJ1-6|TRBD1|TRBV9|-
TGTGCCAGCAGCGGGACAGGCGGGGTTAATTCACCCCTCCACTTT
CASSGTGGVNSPLHF
>TRBJ2-2|-|TRBV4-2|few
TGTGCCAGCAGCCAACGGGAGTCGGACACCGGGGAGCTGTTTTTT
CASSQRESDTGELFF
>TRBJ2-1|-|TRBV5-1|-
TGCGCCAGCAGCTTGAGGTTTGGGGTTACTAGCCCCTCCTACAATGAGCAGTTCTTC
CASSLRFGVTSPSYNEQFF
>TRBJ1-1|-|TRBV9|-
TGTGCCAGCAGCCCGAGGGGGTGGGGTCCCCCTGAAGCTTTCTTT
CASSPRGWGPPEAFF
>TRBJ1-4|TRBD1|TRBV14|-
TGTGCCAGCAGCCACATTGAGCCAGGGGGGTATGAAAAACTGTTTTTT
CASSHIEPGGYEKLFF
>TRBJ2-7|TRBD2|TRBV6-1|-
TGTGCCATCGCTAGCGGGAGGGCCGGGGGATACGAGCAGTACTTC
CAIASGRAGGYEQYF
>TRBJ1-1|TRBD1|TRBV2|few
TGTGCCAGCAGCTACGGACAGGGGGAAGCTTTCTTT
CASSYGQGEAFF
>TRBJ2-7|TRBD2|TRBV7-3|-
TGTGCCAGCAGCTTAACGTACAGTAGCGGGAGGTATCTGCTGAGCGAGCAGTACTTC
CASSLTYSSGRYLLSEQYF
>TRBJ1-2|TRBD1|TRBV5-1|-
TGCGCCAGCAGCACGGGACAGACCTATGGCTACACCTTC
CASSTGQTYGYTF
>TRBJ2-2|TRBD2|TRBV25-1|-
TGTGCGAGCGGGAGGGCCAACACCGGGGAGCTGTTTTTT
CASGRANTGELFF